Listed below are T cell receptor beta chains from one sample, sequenced in a study of T cells in Graves' hyperthyroidism and ophthalmopathy. One entry per CDR3 protein, called by TCRdb with MiXCR from the multiplex PCR reads. Here the sample spans 550,000 to 700,000 distinct CDR3 sequences, 46% being singletons. Sequencing input: peripheral blood or thyroid tissue (not recorded which). The source of these receptors is an adult woman with Graves' disease, either hyperthyroidism or ophthalmopathy (not recorded which). Both conserved end residues are part of each CDR3. The order of the fields is CDR3 length, clone size, D gene, V gene, J gene, CDR3 DNA, CDR3 protein. A D gene is named only where the DNA matches it firmly. Clone size is given for some rows only: seen once, a few or many times, or a class if the clone is expanded.

>18|-|TRBD2|TRBV14|TRBJ2-2
TGTGCCAGCAGCCCAAAAGTGGGACTAGCGGAAGCGGGCGGGGAGCTGTTTTTT
CASSPKVGLAEAGGELFF
>13|-|-|TRBV20-1|TRBJ1-2
TGCAGTGCTAGCTCAGGGTGGGACTATGGCTACACCTTC
CSASSGWDYGYTF
>15|many|-|TRBV7-8|TRBJ2-2
TGTGCCAGCAGCTCCGGGGACAAGAACACCGGGGAGCTGTTTTTT
CASSSGDKNTGELFF
>14|-|-|TRBV20-1|TRBJ2-5
TGCAGTGCTAGGGGGAGGGGGCGCGGAGAGACCCAGTACTTC
CSARGRGRGETQYF
>13|many|TRBD1|TRBV27|TRBJ1-2
TGTGCCAGCCAGGGACAGGGATCAAACGGCTACACCTTC
CASQGQGSNGYTF
>16|many|TRBD2|TRBV12-3/TRBV12-4|TRBJ2-5
TGTGCCAGCAGCCCAAGAGTAGCGGGAGGTGGGGAGACCCAGTACTTC
CASSPRVAGGGETQYF
>13|once|-|TRBV7-9|TRBJ1-2
TGTGCCAGCAGCTTAGCGCCCCCGCAGGGCTACACCTTC
CASSLAPPQGYTF
>14|many|TRBD2|TRBV12-3/TRBV12-4|TRBJ2-2
TGTGCCAGCAGGGCGGGAGGGAACACCGGGGAGCTGTTTTTT
CASRAGGNTGELFF
>14|-|TRBD1|TRBV18|TRBJ1-1
TGTGCCAGCTCACCGTTGGACAGGGACTTTGAAGCTTTCTTT
CASSPLDRDFEAFF
>12|-|-|TRBV7-9|TRBJ1-3
TGTGCCAGCAGCTTGGCCAGCTCCACCATATATTTT
CASSLASSTIYF
>13|many|-|TRBV11-3|TRBJ2-1
TGTGCCAGCAGCCGATGGGGGTCCAATGAGCAGTTCTTC
CASSRWGSNEQFF
>17|-|TRBD2|TRBV20-1|TRBJ2-5
TGCAGTGTTAGAGACCTGAGGACTAGCGGGGTTCAAGAGACCCAGTACTTC
CSVRDLRTSGVQETQYF
>14|-|-|TRBV18|TRBJ1-2
TGTGCCAGCTCACCGGACAATGGGAACTATGGCTACACCTTC
CASSPDNGNYGYTF
>13|few|-|TRBV28|TRBJ2-7
TGTGCCAGCAGTTTATCGGAGCTATACGAGCAGTACTTC
CASSLSELYEQYF
>15|-|TRBD1|TRBV15|TRBJ1-2
TGTGCCACCAGCAGAGATCGTCAGGGGGATGGTGGCTACACCTTC
CATSRDRQGDGGYTF
>17|-|TRBD1|TRBV15|TRBJ1-4
TGTGCCACCAGCAGACCCCTCTGGGACAGAACCAATGAAAAACTGTTTTTT
CATSRPLWDRTNEKLFF
>15|many|TRBD2|TRBV5-1|TRBJ2-2
TGCGCCAGCAGCTTGGCACTAGCGGGTACCGGGGAGCTGTTTTTT
CASSLALAGTGELFF
>14|-|-|TRBV29-1|TRBJ1-1
TGCAGCGTTGTCTCTGGGGGCAGGAACACTGAAGCTTTCTTT
CSVVSGGRNTEAFF
>16|many|-|TRBV11-2|TRBJ2-7
TGTGCCAGCAGCTCTCTAGGGGCGGGATTGGCCTACGAGCAGTACTTC
CASSSLGAGLAYEQYF
>14|-|-|TRBV9|TRBJ2-6
TGTGCCAGCAGCGAATCGGGTAGAGATCACGTCCTGACTTTC
CASSESGRDHVLTF
>13|many|-|TRBV7-9|TRBJ2-7
TGTGCCAGCAGCTTAGGCGGGTTCTCGGAGCAGTACTTC
CASSLGGFSEQYF
>16|-|-|TRBV25-1|TRBJ2-3
TGTGCCAGCAGTGCTAGAGATCCGTCCGGTTTAGATACGCAGTATTTT
CASSARDPSGLDTQYF
>13|-|TRBD1|TRBV2|TRBJ1-3
TGTGCCAAAGGGACAGGGGATGGAAACACCATATATTTT
CAKGTGDGNTIYF
>17|-|TRBD1|TRBV7-9|TRBJ2-6
TGTGCCAGCTCTCGCGACAGGGGCAGCACTGGGGCCAACGTCCTGACTTTC
CASSRDRGSTGANVLTF
>12|many|TRBD2|TRBV29-1|TRBJ2-7
TGCAGCGTTGATCGGGGGGGGGTGGAGCAGTACTTC
CSVDRGGVEQYF
>16|few|TRBD1|TRBV28|TRBJ1-1
TGTGCCAGCAGTTTATTTAGAAGGGGACAGGGCACTGAAGCTTTCTTT
CASSLFRRGQGTEAFF
>17|-|-|TRBV10-3|TRBJ2-2
TGTGCCATCAGTGAGGAGGGCAGTATTTTGAACACCGGGGAGCTGTTTTTT
CAISEEGSILNTGELFF
>18|many|-|TRBV19|TRBJ2-6
TGTGCCAGTAGTATAGCAAGGGTGTCGAGCTCTGGGGCCAACGTCCTGACTTTC
CASSIARVSSSGANVLTF
>13|many|-|TRBV30|TRBJ1-2
TGTGCCTGGCAGAACAGGGTTAACTATGGCTACACCTTC
CAWQNRVNYGYTF
>13|many|-|TRBV5-1|TRBJ1-1
TGCGCCAGCATTCCCCTCAGCGGGGACACAGCTTTCTTT
CASIPLSGDTAFF
>13|many|-|TRBV4-1|TRBJ1-4
TGCGCCAGCAGATCGCAGATCACTGAAAAACTGTTTTTT
CASRSQITEKLFF
>16|many|TRBD2|TRBV11-2|TRBJ2-7
TGTGCCAGCAGCTTAAGCTCTAGCGGGAGAGTCAACGAGCAGTACTTC
CASSLSSSGRVNEQYF